This T cell receptor (beta chain) was recovered during a study of tumor and adjacent non-tumor tissue in lung cancer. Study background: There were around 11 adenocarcinoma, a couple of squamous cell carcinoma and 1 small cell lung cancer cases. Patients were aged about 31 to 85, 10 men and a handful of women, stage I to III. General study points: Significantly higher TCR diversity was found in tumor than normal lung.

RNA was extracted from bulk tissue without any cell sorting. This non-tumor lung sample came from over 3 cm beyond the tumor edge. Germline CDR1 MNHEY, CDR2 SMNVEV (reference sequence). The germline V and J ends were trimmed by 7 bases and 4 bases, with 17 bases remaining between them. The CDR3 covers 15 residues. This clonotype has at least ten counts. The antigen remains unidentified. TCRbeta libraries were built with three rounds of nested PCR, modified from ARM-PCR. TCRdb re-called the multiplex PCR reads with MiXCR, one entry per CDR3 protein. The table records about 44,000 distinct CDR3 sequences, 60% to 70% of them present only once.

This receptor was obtained from a woman aged 40 to 55 with non-small cell lung cancer. The rearrangement joins TRBV27 to TRBJ1-5; D is perhaps TRBD1 (6 bases). Material: distant non-tumor lung tissue. Here the CDR3 DNA reads TGTGCCAGCATCTGGGGGGGAGGGGGGAATCAGCCCCAGCATTTT. Its translation: CASIWGGGGNQPQHF.